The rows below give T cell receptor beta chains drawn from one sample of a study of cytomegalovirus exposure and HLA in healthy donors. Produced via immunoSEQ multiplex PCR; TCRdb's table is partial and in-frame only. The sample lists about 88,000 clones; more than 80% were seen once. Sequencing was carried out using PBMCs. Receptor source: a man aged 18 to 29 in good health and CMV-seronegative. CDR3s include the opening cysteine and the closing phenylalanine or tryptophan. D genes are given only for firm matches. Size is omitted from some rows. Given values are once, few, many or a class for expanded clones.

cdr3_nt: TGTGCCAGCAGCCTGCCCGGTAAAGCTTTCTTT
cdr3_aa: CASSLPGKAFF
d_call: .
v_call: TRBV11-2
clone_size: .
j_call: TRBJ1-1

cdr3_nt: TGCAGCGTTGGTAGCGGGGAAACCTACGAGCAGTACTTC
cdr3_aa: CSVGSGETYEQYF
d_call: TRBD2
v_call: TRBV29-1
clone_size: .
j_call: TRBJ2-7

cdr3_nt: TGTGCCAGCAGTCCTCGGGACTACCTGAATGAGCAGTTCTTC
cdr3_aa: CASSPRDYLNEQFF
d_call: TRBD2
v_call: TRBV28
clone_size: .
j_call: TRBJ2-1

cdr3_nt: TGTGCCAGCAGCTTGGGACAGGCCACCGGGGAGCTGTTTTTT
cdr3_aa: CASSLGQATGELFF
d_call: TRBD1
v_call: TRBV7-3
clone_size: .
j_call: TRBJ2-2

cdr3_nt: TGTGCCAGTAGTCTACAGGGGGCTGGTGGCTACACCTTC
cdr3_aa: CASSLQGAGGYTF
d_call: TRBD1
v_call: TRBV19
clone_size: once
j_call: TRBJ1-2

cdr3_nt: TGCGCCAGCAGCCAAGCGACCACAGGGACTGGGGCCAACGTCCTGACTTTC
cdr3_aa: CASSQATTGTGANVLTF
d_call: .
v_call: TRBV4-3
clone_size: .
j_call: TRBJ2-6

cdr3_nt: TGTGCCATCAGTGAGTCGGTAGGCACAGATACGCAGTATTTT
cdr3_aa: CAISESVGTDTQYF
d_call: .
v_call: TRBV10-3
clone_size: once
j_call: TRBJ2-3

cdr3_nt: TGCGCCAGCAGCTTGTCTAGCAGAGAGCAGTACTTC
cdr3_aa: CASSLSSREQYF
d_call: .
v_call: TRBV5-1
clone_size: .
j_call: TRBJ2-7

cdr3_nt: TGCGCCAGCAGCCAAGAACCTCGACGGGACAGGGATGAAAAACTGTTTTTT
cdr3_aa: CASSQEPRRDRDEKLFF
d_call: TRBD1
v_call: TRBV4-1
clone_size: .
j_call: TRBJ1-4

cdr3_nt: TGTGCCAGCAGCCAACCTAGCTACGAGCAGTACTTC
cdr3_aa: CASSQPSYEQYF
d_call: .
v_call: TRBV6-5
clone_size: .
j_call: TRBJ2-7

cdr3_nt: TGTGCCACTAAGGTTGCGGGGTCGACAGATACGCAGTATTTT
cdr3_aa: CATKVAGSTDTQYF
d_call: .
v_call: TRBV28
clone_size: .
j_call: TRBJ2-3

cdr3_nt: TGCGCCAGCAGCTTGGACACAGGGAACCAGCCCCAGCATTTT
cdr3_aa: CASSLDTGNQPQHF
d_call: .
v_call: TRBV5-1
clone_size: .
j_call: TRBJ1-5

cdr3_nt: TGTGCCAGCAGGTCGGGGGGGGCCAATGAAAAACTGTTTTTT
cdr3_aa: CASRSGGANEKLFF
d_call: .
v_call: TRBV28
clone_size: once
j_call: TRBJ1-4

cdr3_nt: TGTGCCAGCAGCTCCCCGTCGGTCAGAAACACCATATATTTT
cdr3_aa: CASSSPSVRNTIYF
d_call: .
v_call: TRBV7-8
clone_size: .
j_call: TRBJ1-3

cdr3_nt: TGTGCCAGCAGTTACGTTGCCGGTTTAGCCTCCGAGCAGTACTTC
cdr3_aa: CASSYVAGLASEQYF
d_call: .
v_call: TRBV6-5
clone_size: .
j_call: TRBJ2-7

cdr3_nt: TGTGCCAGCAGCTTGAGGGAGGGTATTTACAATGAGCAGTTCTTC
cdr3_aa: CASSLREGIYNEQFF
d_call: TRBD2
v_call: TRBV7-9
clone_size: .
j_call: TRBJ2-1

cdr3_nt: TGTGCCAGCTCACCCTGGTCCGGGAGCGATGAGCAGTTCTTC
cdr3_aa: CASSPWSGSDEQFF
d_call: .
v_call: TRBV18
clone_size: once
j_call: TRBJ2-1

cdr3_nt: TGTGCCAGTCAAAGAGCTTGGAACACCGGGGAGCTGTTTTTT
cdr3_aa: CASQRAWNTGELFF
d_call: .
v_call: TRBV27
clone_size: .
j_call: TRBJ2-2

cdr3_nt: TGTGCCAGCAGTCAGGGGAGTTTTAGCAATCAGCCCCAGCATTTT
cdr3_aa: CASSQGSFSNQPQHF
d_call: .
v_call: TRBV7-2
clone_size: .
j_call: TRBJ1-5

cdr3_nt: TGTGCCAGCAGCTCCTCCGTCTACGAGCAGTACTTC
cdr3_aa: CASSSSVYEQYF
d_call: .
v_call: TRBV7-9
clone_size: .
j_call: TRBJ2-7

cdr3_nt: TGTGCCAGCAGTGATGGTGGGGGGGCGAACACTGAAGCTTTCTTT
cdr3_aa: CASSDGGGANTEAFF
d_call: .
v_call: TRBV2
clone_size: .
j_call: TRBJ1-1

cdr3_nt: TGTGCCAGCAGTTTATACGGAGGGCAGGGCACTGAAGCTTTCTTT
cdr3_aa: CASSLYGGQGTEAFF
d_call: .
v_call: TRBV28
clone_size: .
j_call: TRBJ1-1

cdr3_nt: TGTGCCAGCAGCGTTTCCGGGACAGGGGGCCCAAAGACACCCTACGAGCAGTACTTC
cdr3_aa: CASSVSGTGGPKTPYEQYF
d_call: TRBD1
v_call: TRBV11-2
clone_size: .
j_call: TRBJ2-7

cdr3_nt: TGTGCCAGCAGCGCGTGGCCCTCGGGCGAGCAGTACTTC
cdr3_aa: CASSAWPSGEQYF
d_call: .
v_call: TRBV7-2
clone_size: .
j_call: TRBJ2-7

cdr3_nt: TGTGCCAGCAGTGAGAGGTCTGGAAACACCATATATTTT
cdr3_aa: CASSERSGNTIYF
d_call: .
v_call: TRBV6-1
clone_size: few
j_call: TRBJ1-3

cdr3_nt: TGTGCCAGCAGCTTAGACCCAGTGCACGAGCAGTACTTC
cdr3_aa: CASSLDPVHEQYF
d_call: .
v_call: TRBV11-1
clone_size: .
j_call: TRBJ2-7

cdr3_nt: TGTGCCAGCAGCTCTCCCAGTGGGGGGTACGAGCAGTACTTC
cdr3_aa: CASSSPSGGYEQYF
d_call: .
v_call: TRBV7-2
clone_size: few
j_call: TRBJ2-7

cdr3_nt: TGTGCCAGCAGTTCCCCCCAACTACGGCAGTACTTC
cdr3_aa: CASSSPQLRQYF
d_call: .
v_call: TRBV28
clone_size: .
j_call: TRBJ2-7

cdr3_nt: TGCGCCAGCAGCTTCGATCTGGGGGGGGCCCAGTACTTC
cdr3_aa: CASSFDLGGAQYF
d_call: TRBD2
v_call: TRBV5-1
clone_size: .
j_call: TRBJ2-5

cdr3_nt: TGTGCCAGCTCTCACCCCTACGAGACAGGGATCAGGGATGGCTACACCTTC
cdr3_aa: CASSHPYETGIRDGYTF
d_call: TRBD1
v_call: TRBV18
clone_size: .
j_call: TRBJ1-2

cdr3_nt: TGTGCCAGCAAGCTAGCGGGAGAATCGTACGAGCAGTACTTC
cdr3_aa: CASKLAGESYEQYF
d_call: TRBD2
v_call: TRBV6-1
clone_size: .
j_call: TRBJ2-7

cdr3_nt: TGTGCCAGCTGCGGGGGGGTCCGTGAAAAACTGTTTTTT
cdr3_aa: CASCGGVREKLFF
d_call: .
v_call: TRBV2
clone_size: .
j_call: TRBJ1-4

cdr3_nt: TGTTCCAGCAGCTTAGGCGGGGACGGATCTAATGAAAAACTGTTTTTT
cdr3_aa: CSSSLGGDGSNEKLFF
d_call: .
v_call: TRBV7-9
clone_size: .
j_call: TRBJ1-4

cdr3_nt: TGTGCCAGCAGTGATGCGAGTTCCAGCACAGATACGCAGTATTTT
cdr3_aa: CASSDASSSTDTQYF
d_call: .
v_call: TRBV6-1
clone_size: once
j_call: TRBJ2-3

cdr3_nt: TGTGCCAGCAGTTGGAGCGCCTATAATTCACCCCTCCACTTT
cdr3_aa: CASSWSAYNSPLHF
d_call: .
v_call: TRBV27
clone_size: .
j_call: TRBJ1-6

cdr3_nt: TGCGCCAGCACCCTCGGGACAGCTTATAATTCACCCCTCCACTTT
cdr3_aa: CASTLGTAYNSPLHF
d_call: TRBD1
v_call: TRBV4-3
clone_size: .
j_call: TRBJ1-6

cdr3_nt: TGTGCCAGCAGCCAAGCCCCGGCCAGCGCAGATACGCAGTATTTT
cdr3_aa: CASSQAPASADTQYF
d_call: .
v_call: TRBV4-2
clone_size: .
j_call: TRBJ2-3

cdr3_nt: TGCAGCGTTGAGGAGGGGGGGGCAAATCAACCCCAGCATTTT
cdr3_aa: CSVEEGGANQPQHF
d_call: .
v_call: TRBV29-1
clone_size: .
j_call: TRBJ1-5

cdr3_nt: TGTGCCATCAGTGAGAAGGAGTCAGGGGCAGACACTGAAGCTTTCTTT
cdr3_aa: CAISEKESGADTEAFF
d_call: .
v_call: TRBV10-3
clone_size: .
j_call: TRBJ1-1

cdr3_nt: TGTGCCAGCAGGGGTAGCGGGAGTGGCTGGAGTGAGCAGTTCTTC
cdr3_aa: CASRGSGSGWSEQFF
d_call: TRBD2
v_call: TRBV11-2
clone_size: .
j_call: TRBJ2-1

cdr3_nt: TGTGCCAGCAGTTCGAACAGGGAACCGTATCAGCCCCAGCATTTT
cdr3_aa: CASSSNREPYQPQHF
d_call: .
v_call: TRBV28
clone_size: once
j_call: TRBJ1-5